A single TCR beta chain is shown here with its context. V lost 5 bases to trimming and J lost 4 bases; unmatched junction nucleotides: 13. Germline V gene sequence: CDR1 SEHNR, CDR2 FQNEAQ (reference sequence). The CDR3 spans 16 residues. The sample originates from a study of blood T cell repertoires in COVID-19. In the study's own analysis: The authors estimated nucleated cell counts from reference gene primer amplification. Sequenced by immunoSEQ multiplex PCR; TCRdb stores in-frame clones only, minus some. V, J and clone size reflect that table, while D and trimming were determined from the DNA. Seen here are around 120,000 clones, 80% observed once, and the top ten hold 1.9%.

This receptor was taken from a man between 65 and 80 years old with acute or convalescent COVID-19. The specimen sequenced was peripheral blood. The J gene is TRBJ1-2, the V gene TRBV7-9; TRBD1 matches 7 bases. This CDR3 reads CASSPTGQAASYGYTF. CDR3 DNA: TGTGCCAGCAGCCCAACCGGACAGGCCGCTTCCTATGGCTACACCTTC.